These 11 T cell receptor beta chains share one sample of origin, sequenced in a study of OX40 agonist ivuxolimab in advanced cancers. Method: immunoSEQ multiplex PCR; TCRdb's copy keeps in-frame clones and lacks some. This table holds some 80,000 clones, 70% to 85% found once. Material: CD4+ or CD8+ T cells sorted from blood, obtained in a trial of the OX40 agonist ivuxolimab. The receptors originated from an adult with an advanced solid tumor such as melanoma, head and neck, liver or kidney cancer.

This chain links TRBV5-1 with TRBJ2-6, with no clear D. Germline CDR1 SGHRS, CDR2 YFSETQ. This CDR3 spans 14 amino acids. V was trimmed by 3 bases and J by 0 bases, leaving 4 bases between them. CDR3 loop: CASSSASGANVLTF. In DNA form, the CDR3 reads TGCGCCAGCAGCTCCGCCTCTGGGGCCAACGTCCTGACTTTC.

The chain employs TRBV6-1 and TRBJ1-2; 8 bases are a match to TRBD1. The ends lost 7 bases at V and 3 bases at J; junction bases unmatched: 10. Germline CDR1 MNHNS, CDR2 SASEGT. There are 15 residues in the CDR3. Here the CDR3 reads CASTKGTGGDYGYTF. As DNA, the CDR3 is TGTGCCAGCACCAAAGGGACAGGTGGGGACTATGGCTACACCTTC.

CDR3 sequence (DNA): TGTGCCAGCAGTTACTCGACAGGGAATTACGAGCAGTACTTC. Its protein product is CASSYSTGNYEQYF. V is TRBV6-6 and J is TRBJ2-7, with 7 bases fitting TRBD1. The CDR3 runs 14 residues. The V gene's germline CDR1 is MNHNY and CDR2 SVGAGI (reference sequence). Losses at the gene ends were 0 bases for V and 4 bases for J; bases not matched to a gene: 3.

The CDR3 region is CASSESRQGDYEQYF. For the CDR3, the DNA is TGTGCCAGCAGTGAATCCAGACAGGGGGACTACGAGCAGTACTTC. The V gene is TRBV25-1, the J gene TRBJ2-7, with 9 nucleotides matching TRBD1. V was pared by 1 base and J by 3 bases, with 4 bases of the junction left unmatched. The CDR3 contains 15 residues. Germline V gene sequence: CDR1 MGHDK, CDR2 SYGVNS.

CDR3 in DNA: TGTGCCAGCAGCTCGCGGGACAGGGAGTCAAACGAGCAGTACTTC. Protein sequence: CASSSRDRESNEQYF. This chain connects TRBV5-8 to TRBJ2-7; 9 positions agree with TRBD1. The trim removed 3 bases at V and 5 bases at J, leaving 9 bases unmatched. The CDR3 runs to 15 residues. The V gene's germline CDR1 is SGHTS and CDR2 YDEGEE.

The CDR3 loop reads CASSLPLGVGYTF. CDR3 nucleotides: TGTGCCAGCAGCCTCCCCCTCGGGGTTGGCTACACCTTC. J is TRBJ1-2 and V is TRBV7-2; D uncertain. Germline-derived CDR1 and CDR2 are SGHTA and FQGNSA. Trimming took 5 bases from V and 7 from J, leaving 14 bases between them. CDR3 length equals 13 residues.

The V call is TRBV7-6, the J call TRBJ2-5; 10 bases are a match to TRBD1. V lost 5 bases, J lost 5 bases, and 11 bases stayed unmatched. The germline gives CDR1 SGHVS, CDR2 FNYEAQ. The CDR3 totals 16 residues. The CDR3 sequence: CASSQNRDRGMETQYF. For the CDR3, the DNA is TGTGCCAGCAGCCAGAACCGGGACAGGGGAATGGAGACCCAGTACTTC. The entire variable domain, with the rest obtained from reference TRBV7-6 and TRBJ2-5, is as follows: GAGVSQSPRYKVTKRGQDVALRCDPISGHVSLYWYRQALGQGPEFLTYFNYEAQQDKSGLPNDRFSAERPEGSISTLTIQRTEQRDSAMYRCASSQNRDRGMETQYFGPGTRLLVL.

In its sample, this clone was seen a few times. This chain uses TRBV11-2 with TRBJ2-1; D gene ambiguous. CDR1 is SGHAT, CDR2 FQNNGV, per germline. V was clipped by 5 bases and J by 9 bases, with 11 bases between them. The length of the CDR3 is 12 residues. The CDR3 region is CASSLVIGEQFF. CDR3 in DNA: TGTGCCAGCAGCCTGGTAATAGGTGAGCAGTTCTTC.

V is TRBV6-6 and J is TRBJ1-1; D is unresolved. Trimming stripped 3 bases from V and 3 bases from J, with 8 bases between. This CDR3 is 13 amino acids long. CDR1 and CDR2 from the germline V gene are MNHNY and SVGAGI (reference sequence). The CDR3 DNA reads TGTGCCAGCAGTTATGGCGGGGACACTGAAGCTTTCTTT. This translates into CASSYGGDTEAFF.

This chain uses TRBV5-6 with TRBJ2-5, with D possibly called TRBD1 or TRBD2 (5 bases each). V lost 3 bases, J lost 1 base, and 13 bases lay in between. This CDR3 region has 15 residues. CDR1 and CDR2 (germline): SGHDT, YYEEEE. CDR3: CASSSPGRTQETQYF. The CDR3 DNA follows: TGTGCCAGCAGCTCACCGGGACGGACCCAAGAGACCCAGTACTTC.

This rearrangement joins TRBV27 to TRBJ1-4; D remains ambiguous. The CDR3 extends over 15 amino acids. Germline assignment: CDR1 MNHEY and CDR2 SMNVEV (reference sequence). Deletions cut 1 base from V and 0 bases from J, with 6 bases between. The CDR3 DNA sequence: TGTGCCAGCAGTTTATTTTTAGCAACTAATGAAAAACTGTTTTTT. Its protein is CASSLFLATNEKLFF.